Listed below are T cell receptor beta chains from one sample, sequenced in a study of T cell repertoires in cytomegalovirus infection. TCRdb called the reads again in MiXCR, with one record for every CDR3 protein. The data contain some 350,000 distinct CDR3 sequences, almost 30% of them singletons. These receptors' targets are unknown. The sample in question was cultured PBMCs, obtained from culture after CMV antigen stimulation. The receptor source for this set is a human donor in good health (CMV status not recorded). Some clones in this sample may be carry-over from other donors' samples. Both conserved end residues are trimmed from each CDR3. The order of the fields is J gene, V gene, CDR3 length, CDR3 protein.

J: TRBJ1-2
V: TRBV9
length: 16
CDR3: ASSAPARQGHLNYGYT

J: TRBJ2-7
V: TRBV9
length: 13
CDR3: ASSTGLSLPYEQY

J: TRBJ2-7
V: TRBV15
length: 13
CDR3: ATSRDPGQGYEQY

J: TRBJ2-1
V: TRBV19
length: 12
CDR3: ASTSPIFPHEQF

J: TRBJ2-1
V: TRBV19
length: 12
CDR3: ASKMTRADNEQF

J: TRBJ2-3
V: TRBV27
length: 15
CDR3: ASSSRAGGTFTDTQY

J: TRBJ1-5
V: TRBV2
length: 12
CDR3: ASSVDRVNQPQH

J: TRBJ2-1
V: TRBV27
length: 14
CDR3: ASSLSPGESYNEQF

J: TRBJ2-5
V: TRBV5-6
length: 13
CDR3: ASFLAGVGGETQY

J: TRBJ2-1
V: TRBV7-3
length: 13
CDR3: ASSLQTSDYNEQF

J: TRBJ2-5
V: TRBV6-5
length: 14
CDR3: ASSYSSSGAQETQY

J: TRBJ1-1
V: TRBV7-8
length: 12
CDR3: ASSLRTDNTEAF

J: TRBJ2-7
V: TRBV12-3/TRBV12-4
length: 12
CDR3: ASSPGGLAGEQY

J: TRBJ1-1
V: TRBV9
length: 13
CDR3: ASSVAPGGFTEAF

J: TRBJ2-7
V: TRBV28
length: 11
CDR3: ASTRERPYEQY

J: TRBJ2-5
V: TRBV7-2
length: 15
CDR3: ASSLALPSALQETQY

J: TRBJ2-6
V: TRBV7-3
length: 12
CDR3: ASSATRGSNVLT

J: TRBJ1-1
V: TRBV11-2
length: 12
CDR3: ASSLVGQVTEAF

J: TRBJ1-2
V: TRBV7-2
length: 12
CDR3: ASSSTRGSYGYT

J: TRBJ2-1
V: TRBV7-3
length: 13
CDR3: ASSFSGQTYNEQF

J: TRBJ2-5
V: TRBV20-1
length: 12
CDR3: SASGVSGQETQY

J: TRBJ2-2
V: TRBV7-8
length: 14
CDR3: ASSKRVPGNTGELF

J: TRBJ1-5
V: TRBV5-6
length: 13
CDR3: ASSLKGYSNQPQH

J: TRBJ2-2
V: TRBV27
length: 12
CDR3: ASSFRWNTGELF

J: TRBJ2-1
V: TRBV18
length: 16
CDR3: ASSPPGLAGGKGNEQF

J: TRBJ1-2
V: TRBV6-5
length: 14
CDR3: ASSYSSAGTNYGYT

J: TRBJ1-5
V: TRBV6-4
length: 15
CDR3: ASSLTGDFYSNQPQH

J: TRBJ1-5
V: TRBV7-2
length: 11
CDR3: ASTEYRDQPQH

J: TRBJ1-3
V: TRBV6-6
length: 14
CDR3: ASSFLDRGLGNTIY

J: TRBJ1-1
V: TRBV18
length: 11
CDR3: ASSTGSATEAF

J: TRBJ1-3
V: TRBV12-3/TRBV12-4
length: 14
CDR3: ASSFAGGLSGNTIY

J: TRBJ1-3
V: TRBV7-9
length: 14
CDR3: ASSPRQPSLGEAIY

J: TRBJ1-1
V: TRBV28
length: 12
CDR3: ASSLYADYTEAF

J: TRBJ1-2
V: TRBV6-5
length: 16
CDR3: ASSYSISGHPPSYGYT

J: TRBJ1-2
V: TRBV7-2
length: 16
CDR3: ASSPPGGSGDSNYGYT

J: TRBJ1-5
V: TRBV5-5
length: 13
CDR3: ASSLDPRSNQPQH

J: TRBJ2-2
V: TRBV12-3/TRBV12-4
length: 12
CDR3: ASRDRRGTGELF

J: TRBJ1-2
V: TRBV20-1
length: 11
CDR3: SARRTENYGYT

J: TRBJ2-1
V: TRBV4-2
length: 14
CDR3: ASSRNDRRPVNEQF

J: TRBJ2-3
V: TRBV7-9
length: 14
CDR3: ASSLVGTASTDTQY